This TCR beta chain was identified in a study of T-cell memory formation after mild COVID-19. CDR3 size: 11 residues. Germline V lookup: CDR1 LNHNV, CDR2 YYDKDF (reference sequence). Deletions cut 5 bases from V and 7 bases from J, with 9 bases between. Using its own MiXCR run on the 5' RACE reads, TCRdb lists one record per CDR3 protein. Counted here are about 150,000 distinct CDR3 sequences, 25% to 40% occurring once; the ten biggest clones make up around 13%. The chain carries TRBV15 and TRBJ2-7; TRBD1 might be the D (5 bases). The receptor's source is an adult woman who had mild COVID-19 (a few samples of this study predate the infection). Cell type and time point are not known. The sample consisted of PBMCs or a T cell subset sorted from them (not recorded which). CDR3 in amino acids: CATSAPGEQYF. In DNA, the CDR3 is TGTGCCACCAGCGCCCCAGGGGAGCAGTACTTC. The full variable domain, rest sourced from reference TRBV15 and TRBJ2-7, is DAMVIQNPRYQVTQFGKPVTLSCSQTLNHNVMYWYQQKSSQAPKLLFHYYDKDFNNEADTPDNFQSRRPNTSFCFLDIRSPGLGDTAMYLCATSAPGEQYFGPGTRLTVT.